A single sample gave rise to the 28 T cell receptor beta chains below, sequenced in a study of shared clonotypes between healthy human individuals. Assay used: immunoSEQ multiplex PCR; TCRdb lists only in-frame clones, some missing. The sample records 1,500,000 or so clones, roughly 96% being singletons. Sequencing was done on a sample of naive CD4+ T cells sorted from blood. Subset specified: CD45RA+ positively selected. Receptor source: a man aged 25 to 40 in good health.

The chain joins TRBV5-1 to TRBJ2-1; the match to TRBD2 covers 11 bases. Germline V gene lookup returns CDR1 SGHRS and CDR2 YFSETQ. The trim removed 2 bases at V and 8 bases at J, leaving 6 bases unmatched. The CDR3 totals 15 residues. The CDR3, as DNA: TGCGCCAGCAGCTTTCACCTAGCGGGAGGTGATGAGCAGTTCTTC. Protein sequence: CASSFHLAGGDEQFF. Looking up the rest from reference TRBV5-1 and TRBJ2-1 gives the full variable domain: KAGVTQTPRYLIKTRGQQVTLSCSPISGHRSVSWYQQTPGQGLQFLFEYFSETQRNKGNFPGRFSGRQFSNSRSEMNVSTLELGDSALYLCASSFHLAGGDEQFFGPGTRLTVL.

The chain joins TRBV6-5 to TRBJ1-2, with D uncertain. From germline, CDR1 is MNHEY and CDR2 SVGAGI. Trimming removed 4 bases at V and 4 bases at J, with 16 bases between. The CDR3 is 15 residues long. CDR3 DNA sequence: TGTGCCAGCAGTTGGACGGGTCTAGTCGGCTATGGCTACACCTTC. Translation: CASSWTGLVGYGYTF.

The chain couples TRBV15 to TRBJ2-5; TRBD1 matches 9 bases. Germline V gene lookup returns CDR1 LNHNV and CDR2 YYDKDF (reference sequence). The CDR3 runs to 14 residues. Trimming at V came to 7 bases and at J to 5 bases, leaving 8 bases not matched to a gene. DNA for the CDR3: TGTGCCACCAACACGGACAGGGGCCGGGAGACCCAGTACTTC. This gives the protein CATNTDRGRETQYF.

V gene TRBV18 combines with J gene TRBJ1-1, with D uncertain. Germline values: CDR1 KGHSH, CDR2 LQKENI. This CDR3 region has 17 residues. The V gene lost 0 bases and the J gene lost 3 bases, with 17 bases spanning the gap. The CDR3 nucleotides read TGTGCCAGCTCACCACCGGAGGGTCAATTCCGGGACACTGAAGCTTTCTTT. This encodes CASSPPEGQFRDTEAFF.

This chain connects TRBV18 to TRBJ2-1, with TRBD2 matching 9 bases. With V trimmed by 1 base and J by 3 bases, 7 bases remained unmatched. The length of the CDR3 is 17 residues. CDR1 is KGHSH, CDR2 LQKENI, per germline. In DNA form, the CDR3 reads TGTGCCAGCTCACCACTCCCAGCGGGAGGCTTCTACAATGAGCAGTTCTTC. Translation: CASSPLPAGGFYNEQFF.

In this sample, this clone turned up a few times. Other DNA sequences in the same sample also yield this CDR3. This rearrangement joins TRBV5-1 to TRBJ2-2; 8 bases are a match to TRBD1. This CDR3 region has 15 residues. V lost 0 bases, J lost 4 bases, and 2 bases stayed unmatched. Per germline, CDR1 SGHRS and CDR2 YFSETQ. CDR3 sequence: CASSLAGTGTGELFF. The DNA for the CDR3 is TGCGCCAGCAGCTTGGCCGGGACAGGCACCGGGGAGCTGTTTTTT.

The chain couples TRBV6-1 to TRBJ2-7, with TRBD1 identical over 8 bases. Germline values: CDR1 MNHNS, CDR2 SASEGT. CDR3 size: 16 residues. V shed 4 bases and J 0 bases; nucleotides not matched to a gene: 8. CDR3 sequence (DNA): TGTGCCAGCAGTGTTAACAGACAGGGGAGCTCCTACGAGCAGTACTTC. Amino acids: CASSVNRQGSSYEQYF.

This chain joins TRBV6-5 and TRBJ2-7; a weak D match, TRBD2 (6 bases). CDR1 is MNHEY, CDR2 SVGAGI, per germline. There are 12 residues in the CDR3. V lost 8 bases and J lost 4, with 12 bases in between. As DNA, the CDR3 is TGTGCCAGCGGAGGGTTCGGGTACGAGCAGTACTTC. Translated: CASGGFGYEQYF.

The chain's CDR3 is CASSSRGGGERSTDTQYF. The CDR3 bases are TGCGCCAGCAGCTCCCGTGGTGGGGGGGAGCGGAGCACAGATACGCAGTATTTT. The V gene is TRBV5-1, the J gene TRBJ2-3; 7 positions match TRBD2. The CDR3 sequence is 18 residues long. Germline assignment: CDR1 SGHRS and CDR2 YFSETQ. J lost 0 bases, V lost 3 bases, and 13 bases had no gene match.

V is TRBV9 and J is TRBJ2-3; TRBD2 agrees at 7 bases. J lost 2 bases, V lost 3 bases, and 9 bases had no gene match. Per germline, CDR1 SGDLS and CDR2 YYNGEE. The CDR3 extends over 16 amino acids. Here the CDR3 DNA reads TGTGCCAGCAGCGCCGAGGGAGCGGGGTACACAGATACGCAGTATTTT. Amino acid sequence: CASSAEGAGYTDTQYF.

This chain links TRBV28 with TRBJ2-7, with D unclear. CDR3 length: 12 amino acids. Trimming took 6 bases from V and 1 from J, leaving 7 bases between them. In germline, CDR1 is MDHEN, CDR2 SYDVKM. The CDR3 sequence: CASRSGSYEQYF. CDR3 bases: TGTGCCAGCAGGTCAGGATCCTACGAGCAGTACTTC.

V usage is TRBV7-8 and J usage is TRBJ2-3; D may be TRBD1 (6 bases). The CDR3 is 13 residues long. Germline V CDR1 and CDR2: SGHVS, FQNEAQ. V was cut by 4 bases and J by 10 bases, with 15 bases left in between. The CDR3, as DNA: TGTGCCAGCAGCTCTCCGGAGTACAGGGCGCAGTATTTT. Translated, it gives CASSSPEYRAQYF.

Remarks on this clone: The same CDR3 also results from other DNA sequences found in this sample. The chain is built from TRBV5-1 and TRBJ1-5; a weak D match, TRBD1 (6 bases). Germline-derived CDR1 and CDR2 are SGHRS and YFSETQ. V lost 1 base and J lost 4, with 9 bases in between. The CDR3 runs to 14 residues. CDR3: CASSLTGLNQPQHF. CDR3 DNA sequence: TGCGCCAGCAGCTTGACAGGGCTGAATCAGCCCCAGCATTTT.

The J gene is TRBJ2-2, the V gene TRBV2; tentatively, D is TRBD1 or TRBD2 (5 bases each). The CDR3 totals 14 residues. Germline V gene data show CDR1 as SNHLY and CDR2 as FYNNEI. Trimming stripped 6 bases from V and 5 bases from J, with 13 bases between. The CDR3 protein is CASSSGTGTGELFF. The DNA for the CDR3 is TGTGCCAGCAGCTCCGGGACGGGGACCGGGGAGCTGTTTTTT.

The V gene is TRBV6-6, the J gene TRBJ2-5; D is unresolved. Looked up from germline, CDR1 is MNHNY and CDR2 is SVGAGI (reference sequence). This CDR3 has 16 residues. The ends were cut back, 6 bases at V and 2 bases at J, with 19 bases in the middle. The CDR3 DNA is TGTGCCAGCAGCTCCCCCCTCGTTCGCGGTCAAGAGACCCAGTACTTC. It yields the protein CASSSPLVRGQETQYF.

The V and J genes are TRBV11-3 and TRBJ2-7, with TRBD2 matching over 9 bases. The V gene's germline CDR1 is SGHNT and CDR2 YENEEA. The length of the CDR3 is 14 residues. Unmatched junction bases numbered 7, after V lost 3 bases and J lost 7 bases. CDR3 in amino acids: CASSLASGIEEQYF. In nucleotides, the CDR3 is TGTGCCAGCAGCTTGGCTAGCGGGATAGAGGAGCAGTACTTC.

The chain links TRBV19 to TRBJ1-5, with TRBD1 identical over 9 bases. The V segment lost 6 bases and the J segment 4 bases; nucleotides outside the gene matches: 7. The CDR3 length is 15 residues. Germline CDR1 and CDR2: LNHDA and SQIVND (reference sequence). CDR3 coding DNA: TGTGCCAGTAGGAAAAGGGGGACAGGGAATCAGCCCCAGCATTTT. The encoded protein is CASRKRGTGNQPQHF. Drawing the rest from reference TRBV19 and TRBJ1-5, the complete variable domain is DGGITQSPKYLFRKEGQNVTLSCEQNLNHDAMYWYRQDPGQGLRLIYYSQIVNDFQKGDIAEGYSVSREKKESFPLTVTSAQKNPTAFYLCASRKRGTGNQPQHFGDGTRLSIL.

This chain connects TRBV5-1 to TRBJ1-1, with D possibly being TRBD1 (5 bases). V was shortened by 3 bases and J by 7 bases, with 16 bases between the two germline ends. There are 14 residues in the CDR3. CDR1 and CDR2 from the germline V gene are SGHRS and YFSETQ. The CDR3 sequence is CASSSGTGPSEAFF. DNA for the CDR3: TGCGCCAGCAGCTCCGGGACCGGACCGAGTGAAGCTTTCTTT.

The chain couples TRBV5-1 to TRBJ2-1, with 7 bases lining up with TRBD1. Per the germline V gene, CDR1 is SGHRS and CDR2 is YFSETQ. CDR3 length: 19 residues. Trimming at V came to 5 bases and at J to 0 bases, leaving 17 bases not matched to a gene. CDR3 DNA: TGCGCCAGCAGATTAACAGGGGCGGTGGGGCTAAGCTCCTACAATGAGCAGTTCTTC. Translating gives CASRLTGAVGLSSYNEQFF.

In its sample, this clone was seen a few times. This chain links TRBV28 with TRBJ2-7, with 8 bases aligning to TRBD1. This CDR3 spans 13 amino acids. Germline CDR1 and CDR2: MDHEN and SYDVKM. V lost 6 bases to trimming and J lost 2 bases; unmatched junction nucleotides: 3. CDR3 nucleotides: TGTGCCAGCAGCTGGACAGGGACCTACGAGCAGTACTTC. Protein sequence: CASSWTGTYEQYF.

Comment on this clone: At the DNA level, this CDR3 is encoded by other sequences in the same sample as well. The chain is built from TRBV27 and TRBJ2-5; 8 nucleotides agree with TRBD2. The V segment lost 5 bases and the J segment 4 bases; nucleotides outside the gene matches: 3. Germline-derived CDR1 and CDR2 are MNHEY and SMNVEV (reference sequence). The length of the CDR3 is 13 residues. CDR3 nucleotides: TGTGCCAGCAGTCTGAGCGGGAGAGAGACCCAGTACTTC. Translated: CASSLSGRETQYF.

The rearrangement uses TRBV5-1 and TRBJ2-1; maybe TRBD2 (6 bases). V lost 4 bases, J lost 9 bases, and 14 bases lay in between. Germline V lookup: CDR1 SGHRS, CDR2 YFSETQ. CDR3 length equals 13 residues. The CDR3 nucleotides are TGCGCCAGCAGCGAAAGACTAGTTCCTGAGCAGTTCTTC. It yields the protein CASSERLVPEQFF.

This sequence joins TRBV29-1 and TRBJ1-1; D perhaps matches TRBD1 (5 bases). CDR1 SQVTM and CDR2 ANQGSEA come from the germline V gene. This CDR3 contains 12 residues. V shed 7 bases and J shed 5 bases, with 14 bases lying between them. The CDR3 spells CSGRVEGTEAFF. Written as DNA, the CDR3 is TGCAGCGGCAGGGTTGAGGGAACTGAAGCTTTCTTT.

This chain connects TRBV9 to TRBJ2-1, with D hard to call. V was trimmed by 4 bases and J by 6 bases, leaving 17 bases between them. Germline V CDR1 and CDR2: SGDLS, YYNGEE. The CDR3 contains 15 residues. DNA of the CDR3: TGTGCCAGCAGCATAAGCGAGGTACGGCCCAATGAGCAGTTCTTC. It encodes CASSISEVRPNEQFF. The variable domain in full, with the rest retrieved from reference TRBV9 and TRBJ2-1, is DSGVTQTPKHLITATGQRVTLRCSPRSGDLSVYWYQQSLDQGLQFLIQYYNGEERAKGNILERFSAQQFPDLHSELNLSSLELGDSALYFCASSISEVRPNEQFFGPGTRLTVL.

The chain employs TRBV28 and TRBJ1-2; 7 positions agree with TRBD1. The CDR3 is made up of 14 amino acids. CDR1 and CDR2 from the germline V gene are MDHEN and SYDVKM. V shed 11 bases, J shed 4 bases, and the junction held 13 bases outside the gene matches. For the CDR3, the DNA is TGTGCCTCTAAGGTAGGGGGCTTTGGCTATGGCTACACCTTC. Protein: CASKVGGFGYGYTF.

In its sample, this clone was seen once. V and J are TRBV2 and TRBJ2-7, with D tentatively TRBD2 (6 bases). The ends were cut back, 1 base at V and 5 bases at J, with 18 bases in the middle. This CDR3 is 16 amino acids long. Germline assignment: CDR1 SNHLY and CDR2 FYNNEI. The CDR3 DNA reads TGTGCCAGCAGTGAAGGCGGACGGCGGGGCCTCAACGAGCAGTACTTC. This translates into CASSEGGRRGLNEQYF.

Worth noting for this clone: Other DNA sequences in the sample encode the same CDR3. The chain joins TRBV5-1 to TRBJ1-2; TRBD1 matches 7 bases. Germline V CDR1 and CDR2: SGHRS, YFSETQ. Trimming took 0 bases from V and 3 from J; bases not matched to a gene: 2. The CDR3 runs 14 residues. The CDR3 is CASSLGQGDYGYTF. CDR3 bases: TGCGCCAGCAGCTTGGGACAGGGAGACTATGGCTACACCTTC.

Only one count was recorded for this clone. The chain combines TRBV2 with TRBJ2-1, with D perhaps given as TRBD1 or TRBD2 (5 bases each). In germline, CDR1 is SNHLY, CDR2 FYNNEI. Trimming cost V 7 bases and J 7 bases, with 14 bases left between them. This CDR3 is 13 amino acids long. In DNA form, the CDR3 reads TGTGCCAGCACCTTAGGGTGGGGGAATGAGCAGTTCTTC. Translating it yields CASTLGWGNEQFF.